Shown below are 23 T cell receptor beta chains from a single sample sequenced in a study of T cells after yellow fever vaccination. One entry per CDR3 protein results from TCRdb running MiXCR on the 5' RACE reads. The sample shows a few hundred thousand distinct CDR3 sequences, roughly a sixth of them seen only once. The material was PBMCs, obtained 5 days after the first yellow fever vaccination. The receptors here all came from a man between 18 and 35 years old who received the YFV17D yellow fever vaccine.

The rearrangement uses TRBV6-1 and TRBJ2-5, with 9 bases aligning to TRBD2. CDR1 MNHNS and CDR2 SASEGT come from the germline V gene. With 0 bases clipped from V and 7 bases from J, the junction kept 9 bases outside the gene matches. There are 16 residues in the CDR3. CDR3 DNA sequence: TGTGCCAGCAGTGAAGCGCATCGGGGTAGCGGGGGGACCCAGTACTTC. Amino acid sequence: CASSEAHRGSGGTQYF.

This clonotype has just a few counts. The chain carries TRBV9 and TRBJ1-2, with 8 bases fitting TRBD1. The CDR3 runs 14 residues. Trimming took 7 bases from V and 0 from J; bases not matched to a gene: 5. Germline lookup yields CDR1 SGDLS and CDR2 YYNGEE. Here the CDR3 reads CASGTGRSNYGYTF. CDR3 bases: TGTGCCAGCGGGACAGGTCGCTCTAACTATGGCTACACCTTC. Combining the CDR3 with reference TRBV9 and TRBJ1-2 gives the whole variable domain DSGVTQTPKHLITATGQRVTLRCSPRSGDLSVYWYQQSLDQGLQFLIQYYNGEERAKGNILERFSAQQFPDLHSELNLSSLELGDSALYFCASGTGRSNYGYTFGSGTRLTVV.

This clonotype has more than one count but fewer than ten. The chain carries TRBV5-1 and TRBJ2-1; tentative D call: TRBD2 (6 bases). This CDR3 spans 15 amino acids. Trimming pared 1 base from V and 6 bases from J, leaving 14 bases between. Germline CDR1 and CDR2: SGHRS and YFSETQ. The CDR3 nucleotides read TGCGCCAGCAGCTTGACTTCACTAGCCCTCAATGAGCAGTTCTTC. Encoded protein: CASSLTSLALNEQFF.

This clonotype occurred many times. This chain links TRBV4-3 with TRBJ1-1, with D possibly being TRBD1 (6 bases). Trimming took off 0 bases at V and 1 base at J, with 18 bases between the two ends. This CDR3 has 18 amino acids. Germline CDR1 reads LGHNA; CDR2 reads YSLEER. The CDR3 DNA is TGCGCCAGCAGCCAAGAACAGGCCGCACAGGGTACGAACACTGAAGCTTTCTTT. It specifies CASSQEQAAQGTNTEAFF.

V gene TRBV25-1 combines with J gene TRBJ1-2, with D tentatively TRBD1 (6 bases). With 1 base removed from V and 7 bases from J, the gap between germline ends came to 16 bases. This CDR3 is 15 amino acids long. The germline gives CDR1 MGHDK, CDR2 SYGVNS. CDR3 coding DNA: TGTGCCAGCAGTGAATTTAGGAGGGGGACGGCTGGCTACACCTTC. Protein sequence: CASSEFRRGTAGYTF.

This clonotype was seen repeatedly, ten times or more. The chain combines TRBV3-1 with TRBJ2-5; tentative D call: TRBD2 (6 bases). The CDR3 is 15 residues long. Between the trimmed V and J ends, which lost 4 bases and 1 base, there was a span of 13 bases. In germline, CDR1 is LGHDT, CDR2 YNNKEL (reference sequence). CDR3 residues: CASSPSGGTQETQYF. The CDR3 coding sequence is TGTGCCAGCAGCCCAAGCGGAGGGACCCAAGAGACCCAGTACTTC.

This chain links TRBV19 with TRBJ1-2; D possibly corresponds to TRBD1 (6 bases). Germline CDR1 is LNHDA and CDR2 is SQIVND (reference sequence). Trimming cost V 6 bases and J 3 bases, with 8 bases left between them. The CDR3 is 12 amino acids. The CDR3 spells CASRPGDYGYTF. CDR3 nucleotide sequence: TGTGCCAGTAGACCAGGGGACTATGGCTACACCTTC. The full variable domain, with the rest looked up from reference TRBV19 and TRBJ1-2, is DGGITQSPKYLFRKEGQNVTLSCEQNLNHDAMYWYRQDPGQGLRLIYYSQIVNDFQKGDIAEGYSVSREKKESFPLTVTSAQKNPTAFYLCASRPGDYGYTFGSGTRLTVV.

This clonotype has more than one count but fewer than ten. The V call is TRBV5-1, the J call TRBJ1-3, with D uncertain. The CDR3 has 17 amino acids. Trimming removed 4 bases from V and 0 bases from J, with 17 bases in between. Germline assignment: CDR1 SGHRS and CDR2 YFSETQ. The CDR3 spells CASSRRTSSFSGNTIYF. CDR3 nucleotides: TGCGCCAGCAGCCGGAGAACAAGCTCTTTCTCTGGAAACACCATATATTTT.

This clonotype was counted a few times. The gene calls are TRBV4-3 and TRBJ1-5; TRBD1 might be the D (5 bases). The germline V gene has CDR1 LGHNA and CDR2 YSLEER. The ends were cut back, 0 bases at V and 2 bases at J, with 8 bases in the middle. This CDR3 has 15 amino acids. The CDR3 region is CASSQDSRGNQPQHF. The CDR3 DNA follows: TGCGCCAGCAGCCAAGATTCCAGGGGCAATCAGCCCCAGCATTTT.

This clonotype was found a few times. V gene TRBV29-1 combines with J gene TRBJ2-2; weak D call: TRBD2 (5 bases). The length of the CDR3 is 11 residues. Germline CDR1 is SQVTM and CDR2 is ANQGSEA. V lost 5 bases to trimming and J lost 5 bases, with 6 bases between them. This CDR3 reads CSVPGTGELFF. The CDR3 DNA sequence: TGCAGCGTTCCGGGGACCGGGGAGCTGTTTTTT.

The chain couples TRBV18 to TRBJ1-1; D is unclear. The V gene lost 6 bases and the J gene lost 0 bases, with 8 bases spanning the gap. CDR3 length: 13 amino acids. CDR1 and CDR2 (germline): KGHSH, LQKENI. CDR3 loop: CASSQTMNTEAFF. CDR3 sequence (DNA): TGTGCCAGCTCTCAGACCATGAACACTGAAGCTTTCTTT.

This clonotype appeared a few times. This sequence joins TRBV12-3 or TRBV12-4 and TRBJ1-1; no firm D call. The CDR3 contains 13 residues. Between the trimmed V and J ends, which lost 3 bases and 0 bases, there was a span of 5 bases. CDR3 sequence (DNA): TGTGCCAGCAGTTTTTGGATGAACACTGAAGCTTTCTTT. Translation gives CASSFWMNTEAFF.

This clonotype appeared a few times. The chain recombines TRBV20-1 with TRBJ2-1; TRBD2 aligns across 15 bases. CDR1 is DFQATT and CDR2 is SNEGSKA in the germline V gene (reference sequence). V was clipped by 4 bases and J by 7 bases; unmatched bases: 5. The CDR3 runs 15 residues. The CDR3: CSANSGTSGGNEQFF. CDR3 sequence (DNA): TGCAGTGCTAATTCCGGGACTAGCGGGGGGAATGAGCAGTTCTTC.

The sample holds a few counts of this clonotype. The chain recombines TRBV20-1 with TRBJ2-7; tentative D call: TRBD2 (5 bases). Trimming cost V 6 bases and J 0 bases, with 18 bases left between them. CDR1 is DFQATT and CDR2 is SNEGSKA in the germline V gene (reference sequence). CDR3 length: 15 amino acids. Here the CDR3 reads CSALQRWRSSYEQYF. In nucleotides, the CDR3 is TGCAGTGCCCTCCAGCGTTGGAGGAGCTCCTACGAGCAGTACTTC.

This clonotype has just a few counts. The chain carries TRBV10-3 and TRBJ2-7; D is perhaps TRBD1 (5 bases). The V gene's germline CDR1 is ENHRY and CDR2 SYGVKD. The CDR3 is 13 amino acids. V was clipped by 6 bases and J by 0 bases, with 9 bases between them. The CDR3 sequence is CAIRDDSSYEQYF. Here the CDR3 DNA reads TGTGCCATCAGAGACGACAGCTCCTACGAGCAGTACTTC.

The V call is TRBV19, the J call TRBJ1-1; D is unclear. Germline loops: CDR1 LNHDA, CDR2 SQIVND (reference sequence). The CDR3 covers 14 residues. V lost 6 bases and J lost 0, with 11 bases in between. The CDR3 protein is CASRRAVMNTEAFF. As DNA, the CDR3 is TGTGCCAGTAGAAGGGCAGTCATGAACACTGAAGCTTTCTTT.

V gene TRBV10-3 combines with J gene TRBJ2-3; the match to TRBD1 covers 9 bases. CDR1 is ENHRY and CDR2 is SYGVKD in the germline V gene. The ends lost 2 bases at V and 3 bases at J; junction bases unmatched: 3. This CDR3 is 15 amino acids long. CDR3 sequence reads: CAISEPGQGTDTQYF. For the CDR3, the DNA is TGTGCCATCAGTGAGCCTGGACAGGGGACAGATACGCAGTATTTT.

The chain has TRBV10-2 and TRBJ2-7, with D tentatively TRBD2 (5 bases). The CDR3 loop spans 15 amino acids. Trimming removed 6 bases at V and 0 bases at J, with 15 bases between. Germline lookup yields CDR1 WSHSY and CDR2 SAAADI. This CDR3 is CASSRGITTSYEQYF. CDR3 nucleotide sequence: TGCGCCAGCAGCAGAGGGATAACGACCTCCTACGAGCAGTACTTC.

This clonotype appeared many times. The rearrangement uses TRBV12-3 or TRBV12-4 and TRBJ1-4; D unresolved. The CDR3 spans 13 residues. V dropped 6 bases and J dropped 5 bases, with 10 bases sitting between them. The CDR3 here is CASRVGGNEKLFF. Written as DNA, the CDR3 is TGTGCCAGCAGGGTGGGAGGGAATGAAAAACTGTTTTTT.

This clonotype showed up just a few times. The V and J genes are TRBV7-2 and TRBJ2-5; no reliable D call. This CDR3 has 14 residues. Germline V gene sequence: CDR1 SGHTA, CDR2 FQGNSA. The germline V and J ends were trimmed by 4 bases and 3 bases, with 12 bases remaining between them. CDR3 sequence: CASSWGDVEETQYF. In DNA form, the CDR3 reads TGTGCCAGCAGCTGGGGTGACGTAGAAGAGACCCAGTACTTC.

V and J are TRBV14 and TRBJ2-7, with D perhaps TRBD1 (5 bases). Germline CDR1 is SGHDN and CDR2 is FVKESK. Between the trimmed V and J ends, which lost 1 base and 3 bases, there was a span of 7 bases. The length of the CDR3 is 13 residues. CDR3 DNA sequence: TGTGCCAGCAGCCAAGGACAGTACTACGAGCAGTACTTC. This sequence encodes CASSQGQYYEQYF.

V and J are TRBV12-3 or TRBV12-4 and TRBJ1-1, with D unclear. The V gene lost 4 bases and the J gene lost 1 base, with 7 bases spanning the gap. This CDR3 spans 13 amino acids. For the CDR3, the DNA is TGTGCCAGCAGTTATACTGAGAACACTGAAGCTTTCTTT. It codes for CASSYTENTEAFF.

The V gene is TRBV5-1, the J gene TRBJ2-1; no clear D gene. V lost 0 bases to trimming and J lost 5 bases, with 9 bases between them. The germline gives CDR1 SGHRS, CDR2 YFSETQ. The CDR3 loop spans 14 amino acids. DNA for the CDR3: TGCGCCAGCAGCTTGGGGGCGCGAGACAATGAGCAGTTCTTC. This encodes CASSLGARDNEQFF.